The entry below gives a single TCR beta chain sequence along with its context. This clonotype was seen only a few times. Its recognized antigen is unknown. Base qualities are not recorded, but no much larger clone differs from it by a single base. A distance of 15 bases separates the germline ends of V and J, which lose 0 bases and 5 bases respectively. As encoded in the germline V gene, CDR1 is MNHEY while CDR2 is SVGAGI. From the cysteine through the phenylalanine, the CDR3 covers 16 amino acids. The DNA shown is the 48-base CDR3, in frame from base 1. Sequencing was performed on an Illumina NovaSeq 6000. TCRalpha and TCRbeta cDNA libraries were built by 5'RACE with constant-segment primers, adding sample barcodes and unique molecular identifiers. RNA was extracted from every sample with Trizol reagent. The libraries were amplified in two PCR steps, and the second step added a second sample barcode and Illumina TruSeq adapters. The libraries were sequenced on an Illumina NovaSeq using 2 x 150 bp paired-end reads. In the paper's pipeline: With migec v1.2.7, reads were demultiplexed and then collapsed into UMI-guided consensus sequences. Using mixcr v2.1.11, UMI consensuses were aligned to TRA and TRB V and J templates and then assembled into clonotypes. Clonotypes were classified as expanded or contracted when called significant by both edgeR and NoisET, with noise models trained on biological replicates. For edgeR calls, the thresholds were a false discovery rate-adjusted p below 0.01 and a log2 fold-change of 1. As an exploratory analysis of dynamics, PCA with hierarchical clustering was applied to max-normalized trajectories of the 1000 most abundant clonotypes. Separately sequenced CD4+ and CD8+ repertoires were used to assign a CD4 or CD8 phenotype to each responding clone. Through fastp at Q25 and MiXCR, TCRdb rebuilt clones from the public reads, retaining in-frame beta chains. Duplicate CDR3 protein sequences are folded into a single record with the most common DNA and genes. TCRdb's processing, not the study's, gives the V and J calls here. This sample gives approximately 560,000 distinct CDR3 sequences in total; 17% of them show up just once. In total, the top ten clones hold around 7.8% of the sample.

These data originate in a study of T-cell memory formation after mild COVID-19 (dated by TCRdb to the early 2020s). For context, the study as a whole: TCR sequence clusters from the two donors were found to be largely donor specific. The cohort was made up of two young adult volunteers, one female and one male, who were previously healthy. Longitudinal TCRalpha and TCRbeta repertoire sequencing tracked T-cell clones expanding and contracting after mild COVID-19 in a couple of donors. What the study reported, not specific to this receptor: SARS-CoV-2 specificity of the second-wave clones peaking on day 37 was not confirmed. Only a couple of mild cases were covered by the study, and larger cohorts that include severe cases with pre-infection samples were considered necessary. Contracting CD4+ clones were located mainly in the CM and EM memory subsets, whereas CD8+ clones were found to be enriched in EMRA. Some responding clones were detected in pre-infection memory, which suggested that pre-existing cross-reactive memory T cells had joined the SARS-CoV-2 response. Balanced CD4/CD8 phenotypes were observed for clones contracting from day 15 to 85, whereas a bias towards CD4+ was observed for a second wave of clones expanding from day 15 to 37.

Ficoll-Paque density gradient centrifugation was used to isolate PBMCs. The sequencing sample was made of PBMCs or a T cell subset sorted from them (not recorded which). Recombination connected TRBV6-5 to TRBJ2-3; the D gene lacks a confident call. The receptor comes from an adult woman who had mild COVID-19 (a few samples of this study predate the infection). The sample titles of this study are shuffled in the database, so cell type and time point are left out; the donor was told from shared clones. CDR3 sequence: CASSYSPASPGDTQYF. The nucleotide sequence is TGTGCCAGCAGTTACTCGCCGGCGAGCCCTGGAGATACGCAGTATTTT.